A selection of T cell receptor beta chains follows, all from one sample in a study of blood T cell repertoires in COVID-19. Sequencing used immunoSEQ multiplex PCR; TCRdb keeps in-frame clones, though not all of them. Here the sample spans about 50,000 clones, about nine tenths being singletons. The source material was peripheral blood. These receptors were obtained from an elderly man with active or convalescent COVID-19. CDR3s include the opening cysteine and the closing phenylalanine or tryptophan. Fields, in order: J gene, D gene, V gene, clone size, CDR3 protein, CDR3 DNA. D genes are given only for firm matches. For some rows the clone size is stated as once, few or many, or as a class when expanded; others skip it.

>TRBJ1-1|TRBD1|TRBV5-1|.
CASSWTGVGTEAFF
TGCGCCAGCAGCTGGACAGGGGTGGGCACTGAAGCTTTCTTT
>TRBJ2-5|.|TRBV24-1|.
CATSDFVAGETQYF
TGTGCCACCAGTGATTTTGTCGCAGGGGAGACCCAGTACTTC
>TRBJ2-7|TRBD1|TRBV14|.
CASSSTGGSEQYF
TGTGCCAGCAGCTCGACAGGGGGCAGCGAGCAGTACTTC
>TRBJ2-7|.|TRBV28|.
CASSSWHEQYF
TGTGCCAGCAGTTCCTGGCACGAGCAGTACTTC
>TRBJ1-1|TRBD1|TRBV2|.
CASRPAGGTEAFF
TGTGCCAGCAGGCCCGCAGGGGGGACTGAAGCTTTCTTT
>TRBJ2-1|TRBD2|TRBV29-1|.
CSGGRVDNEQFF
TGCAGCGGAGGGAGGGTCGACAATGAGCAGTTCTTC
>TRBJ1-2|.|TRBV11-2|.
CASSLVYGVGGYTF
TGTGCCAGCAGCTTAGTCTACGGGGTAGGAGGCTACACCTTC
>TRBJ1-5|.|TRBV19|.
CASSIRTTWGVSDQPQHF
TGTGCCAGTAGTATTCGGACAACATGGGGTGTAAGCGATCAGCCCCAGCATTTT
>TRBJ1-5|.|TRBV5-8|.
CASSAQIQGFSNQPQHF
TGTGCCAGCAGCGCCCAAATCCAGGGCTTTAGCAATCAGCCCCAGCATTTT
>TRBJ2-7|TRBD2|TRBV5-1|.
CASSFSRLAGVNYEQYF
TGCGCCAGCAGCTTCTCTAGACTAGCGGGAGTGAACTACGAGCAGTACTTC
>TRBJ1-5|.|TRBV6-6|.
CASSYSGVNQPQHF
TGTGCCAGCAGTTACTCCGGGGTTAATCAGCCCCAGCATTTT
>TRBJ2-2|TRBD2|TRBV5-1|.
CASSRTPIAGTRDGELFF
TGCGCCAGCAGCCGAACGCCTATAGCGGGAACGCGGGACGGGGAGCTGTTTTTT
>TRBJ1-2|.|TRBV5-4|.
CASSFRTELYGYTF
TGTGCCAGCAGCTTCCGGACAGAATTATATGGCTACACCTTC
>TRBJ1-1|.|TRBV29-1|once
CSAATQPNTEAFF
TGCAGCGCCGCGACACAACCGAACACTGAAGCTTTCTTT
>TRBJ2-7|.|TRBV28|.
CASRGRDSYEQYF
TGTGCCAGCAGAGGCAGGGACTCCTACGAGCAGTACTTC
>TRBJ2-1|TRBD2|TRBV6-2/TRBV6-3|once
CASSPFQLAGGPYEQFF
TGTGCCAGCAGCCCTTTCCAACTAGCGGGGGGGCCCTATGAGCAGTTCTTC
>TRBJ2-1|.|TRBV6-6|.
CASSRTAGAPYNEQFF
TGTGCCAGCAGTCGAACGGCGGGGGCCCCCTACAATGAGCAGTTCTTC
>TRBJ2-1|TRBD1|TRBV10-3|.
CAISDRGYNEQFF
TGTGCCATCAGTGACAGGGGGTACAATGAGCAGTTCTTC
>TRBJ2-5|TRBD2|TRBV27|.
CASSRSTSGIQETQYF
TGTGCCAGCAGTCGTTCGACTAGCGGGATACAAGAGACCCAGTACTTC
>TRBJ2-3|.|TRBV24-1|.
CATASGTTGDTQYF
TGTGCCACCGCATCCGGGACAACTGGAGATACGCAGTATTTT
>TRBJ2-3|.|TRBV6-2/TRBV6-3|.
CASSYYDTGDTQYF
TGTGCCAGCAGTTACTACGACACAGGGGATACGCAGTATTTT
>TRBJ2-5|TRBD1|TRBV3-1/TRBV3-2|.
CASSRGTGLFQETQYF
TGTGCCAGCAGCCGCGGGACAGGCCTATTCCAAGAGACCCAGTACTTC
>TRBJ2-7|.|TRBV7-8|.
CASSLGTTRPSLYEQYF
TGTGCCAGCAGCTTAGGAACTACACGTCCGAGTCTCTACGAGCAGTACTTC
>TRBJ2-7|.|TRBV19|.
CASSPLGLLSYEQYF
TGTGCCAGTAGTCCCCTTGGCCTGCTCTCCTACGAGCAGTACTTC
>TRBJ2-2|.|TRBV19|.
CASSMGTHRNTGELFF
TGTGCCAGTAGTATGGGGACACACCGTAACACCGGGGAGCTGTTTTTT
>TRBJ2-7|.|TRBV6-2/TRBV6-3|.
CASSRSERQNSYEQYF
TGTGCCAGCAGTAGGTCTGAGCGGCAGAACTCCTACGAGCAGTACTTC
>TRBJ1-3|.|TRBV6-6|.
CASSRHTGTTGNTIYF
TGTGCCAGCAGTCGACATACCGGGACAACTGGAAACACCATATATTTT
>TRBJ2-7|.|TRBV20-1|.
CSASSPVSYEQYF
TGCAGTGCTAGTTCCCCGGTCTCCTACGAGCAGTACTTC
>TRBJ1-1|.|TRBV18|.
CASSPPRQITEAFF
TGTGCCAGCTCACCACCTAGACAGATCACTGAAGCTTTCTTT
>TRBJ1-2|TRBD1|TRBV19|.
CASSIEQGYYGYTF
TGTGCCAGTAGTATAGAACAGGGGTACTATGGCTACACCTTC
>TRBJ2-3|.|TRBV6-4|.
CASKGVPHSTDTQYF
TGTGCCAGCAAAGGGGTACCGCATAGCACAGATACGCAGTATTTT
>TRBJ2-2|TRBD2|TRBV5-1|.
CASGEGPLFF
TGCGCCAGCGGGGAGGGCCCGCTGTTTTTT
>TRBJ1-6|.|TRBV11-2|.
CASSFKGDSPLHF
TGTGCCAGCAGCTTCAAGGGGGATTCACCCCTCCACTTT
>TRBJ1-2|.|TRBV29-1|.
CSVFGGADYGYTF
TGCAGCGTTTTCGGAGGGGCAGACTATGGCTACACCTTC
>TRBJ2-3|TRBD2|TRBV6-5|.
CASIQRGITDTQYF
TGTGCCAGCATACAGCGGGGGATCACAGATACGCAGTATTTT
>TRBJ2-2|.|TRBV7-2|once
CASSLGFAIAGELFF
TGTGCCAGCAGCTTAGGTTTCGCTATCGCCGGGGAGCTGTTTTTT
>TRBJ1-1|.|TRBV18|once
CASSPPNVQVNTEAFF
TGTGCCAGCTCACCACCGAATGTGCAGGTGAACACTGAAGCTTTCTTT
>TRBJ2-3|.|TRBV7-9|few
CASSPGASDADTQYF
TGTGCCAGCAGCCCCGGGGCTAGCGATGCAGATACGCAGTATTTT
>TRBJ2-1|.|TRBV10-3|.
CATKTSNNEQFF
TGTGCCACAAAAACTAGCAACAATGAGCAGTTCTTC
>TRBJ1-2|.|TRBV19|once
CASSIRDRVYGYTF
TGTGCCAGTAGTATCAGGGATAGGGTCTATGGCTACACCTTC
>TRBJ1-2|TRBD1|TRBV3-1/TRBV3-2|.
CASSQGTGLSGYTF
TGTGCCAGCAGCCAAGGGACAGGTCTAAGTGGCTACACCTTC
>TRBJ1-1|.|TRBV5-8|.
CASGRWTEAFF
TGTGCCAGCGGCAGATGGACTGAAGCTTTCTTT
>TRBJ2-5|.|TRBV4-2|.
CASSQEWGETQYF
TGTGCCAGCAGCCAAGAGTGGGGCGAGACCCAGTACTTC
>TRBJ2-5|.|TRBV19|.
CASSQGDSETQYF
TGTGCCAGTAGTCAAGGAGATAGTGAGACCCAGTACTTC
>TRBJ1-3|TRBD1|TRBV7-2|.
CASSSNDRVGNTIYF
TGTGCCAGCAGCTCGAATGACAGGGTCGGAAACACCATATATTTT
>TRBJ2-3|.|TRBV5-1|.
CASSLIQGKADTQYF
TGCGCCAGCAGCTTAATACAGGGAAAGGCAGATACGCAGTATTTT
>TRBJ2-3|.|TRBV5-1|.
CATGDTDTQYF
TGCGCCACGGGGGACACAGATACGCAGTATTTT
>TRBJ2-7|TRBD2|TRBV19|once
CASSIVAGAYEQYF
TGTGCCAGTAGTATAGTGGCGGGAGCTTACGAGCAGTACTTC
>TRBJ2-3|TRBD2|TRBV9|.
CASSVTSGGIDTQYF
TGTGCCAGCAGCGTGACTAGCGGGGGAATAGATACGCAGTATTTT
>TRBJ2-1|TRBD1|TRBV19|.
CASSEPGQGANEQFF
TGTGCCAGTAGTGAACCGGGACAGGGGGCGAATGAGCAGTTCTTC
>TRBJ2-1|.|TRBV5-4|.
CASSSRRGAVEQFF
TGTGCCAGCAGTTCCCGCCGGGGAGCCGTTGAGCAGTTCTTC
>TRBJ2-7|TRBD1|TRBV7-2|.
CASSQGHPGTGHEQYF
TGTGCCAGCAGCCAGGGCCACCCTGGGACAGGGCACGAGCAGTACTTC
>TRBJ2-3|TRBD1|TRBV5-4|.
CASSPSEGGGDTQYF
TGTGCCAGCAGCCCGAGCGAAGGGGGCGGAGATACGCAGTATTTT
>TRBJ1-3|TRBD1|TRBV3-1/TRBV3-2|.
CASSQASLGQGARNTIYF
TGTGCCAGCAGCCAAGCCTCTCTTGGACAGGGTGCACGAAACACCATATATTTT
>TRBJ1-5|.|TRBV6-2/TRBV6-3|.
CASSSHRQPQHF
TGTGCCAGCAGTTCCCACCGGCAGCCCCAGCATTTT
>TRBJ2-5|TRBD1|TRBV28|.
CASTTPTGGETQYF
TGTGCCAGCACTACCCCGACAGGGGGAGAGACCCAGTACTTC
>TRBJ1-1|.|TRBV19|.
CASTPGVRLNTEAFF
TGTGCCAGTACCCCGGGGGTGAGGTTGAACACTGAAGCTTTCTTT
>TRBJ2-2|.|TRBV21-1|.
CASSKEEGNTGELFF
TGTGCCAGCAGCAAAGAGGAGGGAAACACCGGGGAGCTGTTTTTT
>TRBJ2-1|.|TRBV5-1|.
CASSLVRGLGGYDNEQFF
TGCGCCAGCAGCTTGGTCAGGGGCCTAGGTGGGTACGACAATGAGCAGTTCTTC
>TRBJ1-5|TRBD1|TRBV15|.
CATSRPGQGRGQPQHF
TGTGCCACCAGCAGACCGGGACAGGGAAGGGGACAGCCCCAGCATTTT